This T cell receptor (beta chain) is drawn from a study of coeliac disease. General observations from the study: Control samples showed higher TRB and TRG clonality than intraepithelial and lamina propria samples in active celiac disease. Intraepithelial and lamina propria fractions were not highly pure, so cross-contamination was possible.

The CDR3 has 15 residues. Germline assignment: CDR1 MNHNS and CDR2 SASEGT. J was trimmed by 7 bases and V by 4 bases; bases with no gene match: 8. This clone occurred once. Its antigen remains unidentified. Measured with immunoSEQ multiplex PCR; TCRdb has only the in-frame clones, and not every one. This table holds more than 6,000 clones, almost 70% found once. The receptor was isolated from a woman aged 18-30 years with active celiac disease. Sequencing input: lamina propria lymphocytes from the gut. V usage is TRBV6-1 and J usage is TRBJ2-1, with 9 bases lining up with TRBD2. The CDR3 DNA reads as TGTGCCAGCAGTGTAAGTCTAGCGGGGATTAATGAGCAGTTCTTC. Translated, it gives CASSVSLAGINEQFF.